This TCR beta chain was identified during a study of identifying expanded T cells in peripheral blood. Sequencing used immunoSEQ multiplex PCR; TCRdb keeps in-frame clones, though not all of them. The profile shows approximately 100,000 clones, 85% to 90% of them singletons. Details on this clone: No antigen is known for it.

Trimming cost V 4 bases and J 5 bases, with 11 bases left between them. Germline V lookup: CDR1 LNHDA, CDR2 SQIVND (reference sequence). The CDR3 is 13 residues long. Whole-study findings and limits: Across healthy donors, higher total template counts meant significantly greater approximately two-week count variance. Differentially abundant clones: 1 to 1.5 between replicates, around 16 at roughly 13 days, 19 to 20 at four.

No infections or other immune events were documented during collection. Sequencing used blood. The clonotype was recovered from a person between 18 and 69 years old in good health. The chain uses TRBV19 and TRBJ2-5, with D possibly matching TRBD2 (6 bases). The CDR3 region has the DNA TGTGCCAGTAGTAAGGAGGGTTGGGAGACCCAGTACTTC. It codes for CASSKEGWETQYF. The variable domain in full, completed from reference TRBV19 and TRBJ2-5, reads DGGITQSPKYLFRKEGQNVTLSCEQNLNHDAMYWYRQDPGQGLRLIYYSQIVNDFQKGDIAEGYSVSREKKESFPLTVTSAQKNPTAFYLCASSKEGWETQYFGPGTRLLVL.